Below, 26 T cell receptor beta chains from the same sample are listed, as sequenced in a study of blood T cell repertoires in COVID-19. Sequenced by immunoSEQ multiplex PCR; TCRdb stores in-frame clones only, minus some. The sample yields tens of thousands of clones, around 88% seen once. The sequenced sample consisted of peripheral blood. Every receptor here comes from a woman older than 75 with acute or convalescent COVID-19.

This chain joins TRBV15 and TRBJ1-5; no clear D gene. From germline, CDR1 is LNHNV and CDR2 YYDKDF (reference sequence). The CDR3 extends over 17 amino acids. V was pared by 1 base and J by 0 bases, with 13 bases between. DNA for the CDR3: TGTGCCACCAGCAGAGGTTCCCCGGAGATTAGCAATCAGCCCCAGCATTTT. It translates to CATSRGSPEISNQPQHF.

This clone was detected a few times. The V and J genes are TRBV2 and TRBJ2-2; TRBD1 aligns across 9 bases. Germline loops: CDR1 SNHLY, CDR2 FYNNEI. Germline trimming cut 5 bases from V and 7 bases from J; bases unmatched to any gene: 5. The CDR3 is 14 residues long. The CDR3 region has the DNA TGTGCCAGCAGTCCCGGGACAGGGTTCGGGGAGCTGTTTTTT. Translated: CASSPGTGFGELFF.

V usage is TRBV19 and J usage is TRBJ2-3; maybe TRBD2 (6 bases). V shed 5 bases and J shed 3 bases, with 12 bases lying between them. The germline gives CDR1 LNHDA, CDR2 SQIVND (reference sequence). This CDR3 has 14 amino acids. CDR3 in amino acids: CASSPLEGTDTQYF. The CDR3, as DNA: TGTGCCAGTAGTCCTTTGGAGGGAACAGATACGCAGTATTTT.

The genes are TRBV6-1 and TRBJ2-5, with a weak D call TRBD2 (6 bases). Germline-derived CDR1 and CDR2 are MNHNS and SASEGT. This CDR3 has 17 residues. V shed 3 bases and J shed 1 base, with 18 bases lying between them. The CDR3 loop is CASSDGGTSNPQETQYF. The CDR3 coding sequence is TGTGCCAGCAGTGATGGGGGGACCTCTAACCCCCAAGAGACCCAGTACTTC.

The rearrangement joins TRBV4-1 to TRBJ2-3, with 10 bases aligning to TRBD2. The germline CDR1 and CDR2 sequences are MGHRA and YSYEKL. Germline trimming cut 3 bases from V and 2 bases from J; bases unmatched to any gene: 8. The CDR3 spans 17 residues. CDR3 amino acids: CASSQKVAGGFTDTQYF. As DNA, the CDR3 is TGCGCCAGCAGCCAGAAAGTAGCGGGGGGTTTCACAGATACGCAGTATTTT.

CDR3 coding DNA: TGTGCCAGCAGCCTAGACAGGGTTACTGAAGCTTTCTTT. Amino acid sequence: CASSLDRVTEAFF. The chain has TRBV7-9 and TRBJ1-1, with 7 positions matching TRBD1. The V segment lost 5 bases and the J segment 5 bases; nucleotides outside the gene matches: 5. The CDR3 runs 13 residues. The V gene's germline CDR1 is SEHNR and CDR2 FQNEAQ (reference sequence).

The chain joins TRBV2 to TRBJ1-5; D is unresolved. The CDR3 covers 13 residues. Between the trimmed V and J ends, which lost 7 bases and 7 bases, there was a span of 14 bases. Germline-derived CDR1 and CDR2 are SNHLY and FYNNEI. The CDR3 bases are TGTGCCAGCAAACAGACGGAACACCAGCCCCAGCATTTT. Protein sequence: CASKQTEHQPQHF.

The V call is TRBV6-5, the J call TRBJ1-6; possibly TRBD1 for D (6 bases). Germline V gene data show CDR1 as MNHEY and CDR2 as SVGAGI. CDR3 size: 14 residues. The V end lost 7 bases, the J end lost 5 bases, and 12 bases lay between the germline ends. Here the CDR3 DNA reads TGTGCCAGCACGTCCAGGGGAGATAATTCACCCCTCCACTTT. It codes for CASTSRGDNSPLHF.

The V gene is TRBV5-6, the J gene TRBJ2-7; 9 nucleotides match TRBD2. The germline gives CDR1 SGHDT, CDR2 YYEEEE. This CDR3 has 15 amino acids. J lost 4 bases, V lost 3 bases, and 8 bases had no gene match. CDR3 amino acids: CASSWGSGGVYEQYF. CDR3 nucleotide sequence: TGTGCCAGCAGCTGGGGTAGCGGGGGAGTATACGAGCAGTACTTC.

This clone appeared once. J is TRBJ2-7 and V is TRBV5-1, with a tentative D call TRBD2 (5 bases). The CDR3 length is 12 residues. Deletions cut 4 bases from V and 5 bases from J, with 10 bases between. Germline CDR1 is SGHRS and CDR2 is YFSETQ. CDR3 protein: CASSTQRDEQYF. DNA of the CDR3: TGCGCCAGCAGCACTCAGAGGGACGAGCAGTACTTC.

The CDR3 DNA reads as TGTGCCAGCAGCTTAGATCCCGGACAGTTCAATCAGCCCCAGCATTTT. Translated, it gives CASSLDPGQFNQPQHF. The chain uses TRBV7-6 and TRBJ1-5, with D possibly TRBD1 on 6 matching bases. V was clipped by 1 base and J by 3 bases, with 13 bases between them. Germline V lookup: CDR1 SGHVS, CDR2 FNYEAQ. The CDR3 has 16 residues.

This clone showed up just a few times. J is TRBJ2-5 and V is TRBV4-1, with D tentatively TRBD2 (5 bases). CDR1 is MGHRA and CDR2 is YSYEKL in the germline V gene. V shed 2 bases and J shed 2 bases, with 12 bases lying between them. The CDR3 is 15 residues long. Here the CDR3 reads CASSQPTRIQETQYF. DNA of the CDR3: TGCGCCAGCAGCCAACCAACTAGAATTCAAGAGACCCAGTACTTC.

The J gene is TRBJ1-2, the V gene TRBV2; perhaps TRBD1 as D (6 bases). CDR1 and CDR2 from the germline V gene are SNHLY and FYNNEI. The ends were cut back, 0 bases at V and 3 bases at J, with 8 bases in the middle. The CDR3 consists of 14 residues. This chain's CDR3 is CASSEAGGDYGYTF. CDR3 sequence (DNA): TGTGCCAGCAGTGAAGCAGGGGGAGACTATGGCTACACCTTC. Full variable domain (outside the CDR3, taken from reference TRBV2 and TRBJ1-2): EPEVTQTPSHQVTQMGQEVILRCVPISNHLYFYWYRQILGQKVEFLVSFYNNEISEKSEIFDDQFSVERPDGSNFTLKIRSTKLEDSAMYFCASSEAGGDYGYTFGSGTRLTVV.

As regards this clone: The conserved phenylalanine or tryptophan normally closing the CDR3 is absent here, so this likely arose from a read error. It is unclear where the CDR3 begins or ends on the DNA, so no DNA is shown, and the CDR3 is as TCRdb lists it. This rearrangement joins TRBV3-1 (or the pseudogene TRBV3-2) to TRBJ2-7; the table's D call of TRBD1 was not tested on the DNA. The CDR3 numbers 11 amino acids, ends counted. Germline V gene data show CDR1 as LGHDT and CDR2 as YNNKEL (reference sequence). CDR3 amino acids: CASSRDREWRL.

The chain uses TRBV9 and TRBJ1-2, with D perhaps TRBD1 (5 bases). This CDR3 comprises 12 residues. Looked up from germline, CDR1 is SGDLS and CDR2 is YYNGEE. V shed 4 bases and J shed 4 bases, with 8 bases lying between them. CDR3 DNA sequence: TGTGCCAGCAGCCCAGGGCTCTATGGCTACACCTTC. This gives the protein CASSPGLYGYTF. Full variable domain (rest looked up from reference TRBV9 and TRBJ1-2): DSGVTQTPKHLITATGQRVTLRCSPRSGDLSVYWYQQSLDQGLQFLIQYYNGEERAKGNILERFSAQQFPDLHSELNLSSLELGDSALYFCASSPGLYGYTFGSGTRLTVV.

The chain employs TRBV5-1 and TRBJ2-2, with a weak D call TRBD1 (6 bases). V lost 3 bases and J lost 0, with 15 bases in between. Germline CDR1 reads SGHRS; CDR2 reads YFSETQ. This CDR3 is built from 17 residues. CDR3: CASSSGRSGANTGELFF. CDR3 nucleotide sequence: TGCGCCAGCAGCTCCGGTCGATCAGGGGCGAACACCGGGGAGCTGTTTTTT. Based on the CDR3 plus reference TRBV5-1 and TRBJ2-2, the full variable domain is KAGVTQTPRYLIKTRGQQVTLSCSPISGHRSVSWYQQTPGQGLQFLFEYFSETQRNKGNFPGRFSGRQFSNSRSEMNVSTLELGDSALYLCASSSGRSGANTGELFFGEGSRLTVL.

This sequence joins TRBV23-1 and TRBJ2-5; TRBD1 might be the D (5 bases). TRBV23-1 is an open reading frame, and its role is uncertain. V lost 4 bases, J lost 2 bases, and 20 bases lay in between. This CDR3 comprises 17 residues. DNA of the CDR3: TGCGCCAGCAGTCTCAGGGTCCGCTTTTGGGTTCAAGAGACCCAGTACTTC. Translation gives CASSLRVRFWVQETQYF.

The chain joins TRBV19 to TRBJ2-5, with a possible D match to TRBD2 (6 bases). Trimming removed 7 bases from V and 2 bases from J, with 17 bases in between. Germline assignment: CDR1 LNHDA and CDR2 SQIVND (reference sequence). The CDR3 is made up of 15 amino acids. CDR3 coding DNA: TGTGCCAGTACTTCATTTGGTAGCGGACAAGAGACCCAGTACTTC. Amino acid sequence: CASTSFGSGQETQYF.

The chain is built from TRBV19 and TRBJ1-2; 7 positions agree with TRBD1. The CDR3 runs 16 residues. The junction had 11 bases not matched to a gene; V was cut back by 4 bases and J by 3 bases. Germline V lookup: CDR1 LNHDA, CDR2 SQIVND (reference sequence). CDR3 DNA sequence: TGTGCCAGTAGTAATGCCCCGGCAGGGGGATACTATGGCTACACCTTC. Its protein product is CASSNAPAGGYYGYTF.

The V and J genes are TRBV27 and TRBJ1-5; perhaps TRBD1 as D (5 bases). V was trimmed by 6 bases and J by 7 bases, leaving 13 bases between them. This CDR3 contains 13 residues. Germline CDR1 MNHEY, CDR2 SMNVEV (reference sequence). The CDR3 DNA sequence: TGTGCCAGCAGCTCCGACAGCCTACAGCCCCAGCATTTT. Amino acids: CASSSDSLQPQHF.

The chain joins TRBV7-9 to TRBJ2-4; 7 nucleotides align to TRBD1. CDR3 length equals 15 residues. Germline V lookup: CDR1 SEHNR, CDR2 FQNEAQ (reference sequence). The trim removed 4 bases at V and 10 bases at J, leaving 13 bases unmatched. The CDR3 nucleotides are TGTGCCAGCAGCTCAGGGGGACAGTCCTGGTCGATTCAGTACTTC. It yields the protein CASSSGGQSWSIQYF.

The chain is built from TRBV10-2 and TRBJ1-2; D is possibly TRBD1 (6 bases). The CDR3 sequence is 14 residues long. The germline gives CDR1 WSHSY, CDR2 SAAADI. Trimming removed 5 bases from V and 8 bases from J, with 18 bases in between. This CDR3 is CASSISQQGYGYTF. The CDR3 bases are TGCGCCAGCAGTATATCTCAACAGGGTTACGGCTACACCTTC.

CDR3 DNA sequence: TGTGCCAGCAGCCATCAGGGGGTCACTGAAGCTTTCTTT. Translating gives CASSHQGVTEAFF. The chain is built from TRBV3-1 (or the pseudogene TRBV3-2) and TRBJ1-1, with 7 bases fitting TRBD1. The J segment lost 4 bases and the V segment lost 3 bases, leaving 2 bases of the junction unmatched. The CDR3 covers 13 residues. The germline V gene has CDR1 LGHDT and CDR2 YNNKEL (reference sequence).

The V gene is TRBV3-1 (or the pseudogene TRBV3-2), the J gene TRBJ1-1, with 10 positions matching TRBD1. The CDR3 length is 17 residues. Germline V CDR1 and CDR2: LGHDT, YNNKEL (reference sequence). V lost 0 bases to trimming and J lost 0 bases; unmatched junction nucleotides: 4. The DNA of the CDR3 is TGTGCCAGCAGCCAAGATTGGACAGGGGGTATGAACACTGAAGCTTTCTTT. Translation: CASSQDWTGGMNTEAFF.

The chain employs TRBV7-8 and TRBJ2-7, with 8 bases matching TRBD1. Looked up from germline, CDR1 is SGHVS and CDR2 is FQNEAQ. The CDR3 extends over 15 amino acids. Losses at the gene ends were 5 bases for V and 5 bases for J; bases not matched to a gene: 11. The CDR3 sequence: CASSLTRGRVNEQYF. The CDR3 coding sequence is TGTGCCAGCAGCCTCACCAGGGGGCGGGTTAACGAGCAGTACTTC.

The rearrangement uses TRBV6-5 and TRBJ2-2; 7 bases are a match to TRBD1. The CDR3 contains 16 residues. With 2 bases clipped from V and 5 bases from J, the junction kept 8 bases outside the gene matches. Per germline, CDR1 MNHEY and CDR2 SVGAGI. CDR3 protein: CASSYQTGFVTGELFF. The DNA for the CDR3 is TGTGCCAGCAGTTACCAGACAGGGTTCGTGACCGGGGAGCTGTTTTTT.